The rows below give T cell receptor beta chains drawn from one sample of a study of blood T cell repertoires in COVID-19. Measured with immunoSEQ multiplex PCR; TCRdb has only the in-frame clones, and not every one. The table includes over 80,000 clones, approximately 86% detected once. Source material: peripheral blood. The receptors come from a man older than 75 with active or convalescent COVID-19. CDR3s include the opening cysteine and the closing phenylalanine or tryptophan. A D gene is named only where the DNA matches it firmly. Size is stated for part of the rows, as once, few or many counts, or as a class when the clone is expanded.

CDR3aa: CASSLDLRNSPLHF
CDR3nt: TGTGCCAGCAGCTTAGATCTGAGAAATTCACCCCTCCACTTT
d_gene: NA
v_gene: TRBV11-2
j_gene: TRBJ1-6
abundance: NA

CDR3aa: CSVELLQGVGTEAFF
CDR3nt: TGCAGCGTTGAACTTCTACAGGGGGTGGGCACTGAAGCTTTCTTT
d_gene: TRBD1
v_gene: TRBV29-1
j_gene: TRBJ1-1
abundance: NA

CDR3aa: CASSPPRTVGANVLTF
CDR3nt: TGTGCCAGCAGTCCACCCCGGACAGTTGGGGCCAACGTCCTGACTTTC
d_gene: NA
v_gene: TRBV27
j_gene: TRBJ2-6
abundance: NA

CDR3aa: CASSADRGNIQYF
CDR3nt: TGTGCCAGCAGCGCCGACAGGGGTAACATTCAGTACTTC
d_gene: TRBD1
v_gene: TRBV13
j_gene: TRBJ2-4
abundance: NA

CDR3aa: CASSFGGRTDTQYF
CDR3nt: TGCGCCAGCAGCTTTGGGGGGAGAACAGATACGCAGTATTTT
d_gene: NA
v_gene: TRBV5-1
j_gene: TRBJ2-3
abundance: once

CDR3aa: CASTSVSQETQYF
CDR3nt: TGTGCCTCGACTAGCGTCTCCCAAGAGACCCAGTACTTC
d_gene: TRBD2
v_gene: TRBV11-2
j_gene: TRBJ2-5
abundance: NA

CDR3aa: CASSGSGGAYNEQFF
CDR3nt: TGTGCCAGCAGTGGTTCGGGAGGGGCCTACAATGAGCAGTTCTTC
d_gene: TRBD2
v_gene: TRBV2
j_gene: TRBJ2-1
abundance: NA

CDR3aa: CAASDRGKETQYF
CDR3nt: TGTGCCGCGTCGGACAGGGGGAAAGAGACCCAGTACTTC
d_gene: NA
v_gene: TRBV21-1
j_gene: TRBJ2-5
abundance: NA

CDR3aa: CASSPIGMSGRDNEQFF
CDR3nt: TGTGCCAGCAGCCCCATCGGGATGAGCGGGAGAGACAATGAGCAGTTCTTC
d_gene: TRBD2
v_gene: TRBV4-2
j_gene: TRBJ2-1
abundance: NA

CDR3aa: CASSSDSSTDTQYF
CDR3nt: TGCGCCAGCAGCTCGGACAGCAGCACAGATACGCAGTATTTT
d_gene: NA
v_gene: TRBV5-1
j_gene: TRBJ2-3
abundance: NA

CDR3aa: CASSLASSGSHEQFF
CDR3nt: TGTGCCAGCAGCTTAGCGTCTAGCGGGAGCCACGAGCAGTTCTTC
d_gene: TRBD2
v_gene: TRBV7-8
j_gene: TRBJ2-1
abundance: NA

CDR3aa: CASSGGARTGGAYEQYF
CDR3nt: TGTGCCAGCAGCGGGGGAGCCCGGACAGGGGGCGCCTACGAGCAGTACTTC
d_gene: TRBD1
v_gene: TRBV11-2
j_gene: TRBJ2-7
abundance: NA

CDR3aa: CASRKTGQGHYGYTF
CDR3nt: TGTGCCAGCAGAAAAACGGGACAGGGTCATTATGGCTACACCTTC
d_gene: TRBD1
v_gene: TRBV28
j_gene: TRBJ1-2
abundance: NA

CDR3aa: CASSLQGDNYGYTF
CDR3nt: TGTGCCAGCAGCTTACAGGGAGACAACTATGGCTACACCTTC
d_gene: NA
v_gene: TRBV5-5
j_gene: TRBJ1-2
abundance: NA

CDR3aa: CASSLPRNYGYTF
CDR3nt: TGTGCCAGCAGCTTGCCCAGAAACTATGGCTACACCTTC
d_gene: NA
v_gene: TRBV5-6
j_gene: TRBJ1-2
abundance: once

CDR3aa: CASSLNGAGVGDEQFF
CDR3nt: TGTGCCAGCAGCTTAAATGGAGCGGGAGTAGGCGATGAGCAGTTCTTC
d_gene: TRBD2
v_gene: TRBV7-3
j_gene: TRBJ2-1
abundance: NA

CDR3aa: CASSLAGGRHTEAFF
CDR3nt: TGTGCCAGCAGCTTGGCGGGGGGCAGGCACACTGAAGCTTTCTTT
d_gene: NA
v_gene: TRBV5-4
j_gene: TRBJ1-1
abundance: NA

CDR3aa: CASSSDMSSYEQYF
CDR3nt: TGTGCCAGCAGTTCTGACATGAGCTCCTACGAGCAGTACTTC
d_gene: NA
v_gene: TRBV6-5
j_gene: TRBJ2-7
abundance: few

CDR3aa: CASSEGSNYGYTF
CDR3nt: TGTGCCAGTAGCGAGGGTTCTAACTATGGCTACACCTTC
d_gene: NA
v_gene: TRBV19
j_gene: TRBJ1-2
abundance: NA

CDR3aa: CASKGLPGNTIYF
CDR3nt: TGTGCCAGCAAGGGGTTACCTGGAAACACCATATATTTT
d_gene: NA
v_gene: TRBV6-5
j_gene: TRBJ1-3
abundance: NA

CDR3aa: CASSGTVSSYEQYF
CDR3nt: TGTGCCAGCTCAGGGACAGTGTCTTCCTACGAGCAGTACTTC
d_gene: TRBD1
v_gene: TRBV18
j_gene: TRBJ2-7
abundance: NA

CDR3aa: CSASWDRAALAGGSNEQFF
CDR3nt: TGCAGTGCTAGTTGGGACAGGGCCGCACTAGCGGGAGGGTCGAATGAGCAGTTCTTC
d_gene: TRBD2
v_gene: TRBV20-1
j_gene: TRBJ2-1
abundance: NA

CDR3aa: CASSQGAFDNEQFF
CDR3nt: TGCGCCAGCTCCCAAGGGGCATTCGACAATGAGCAGTTCTTC
d_gene: NA
v_gene: TRBV5-1
j_gene: TRBJ2-1
abundance: NA

CDR3aa: CASSRGLAGDLMSYNEQFF
CDR3nt: TGTGCCAGCAGCCGCGGACTAGCGGGAGATTTAATGTCCTACAATGAGCAGTTCTTC
d_gene: TRBD2
v_gene: TRBV7-3
j_gene: TRBJ2-1
abundance: few

CDR3aa: CASSQTGVRWAGYTF
CDR3nt: TGTGCCAGCAGTCAAACGGGGGTTCGATGGGCTGGCTACACCTTC
d_gene: NA
v_gene: TRBV25-1
j_gene: TRBJ1-2
abundance: NA

CDR3aa: CASAEGVGAKNIQYF
CDR3nt: TGTGCCAGCGCCGAGGGGGTTGGGGCCAAAAACATTCAGTACTTC
d_gene: NA
v_gene: TRBV6-5
j_gene: TRBJ2-4
abundance: NA

CDR3aa: CASSQGGFYNEQFF
CDR3nt: TGTGCCAGCAGCCAGGGGGGATTTTACAATGAGCAGTTCTTC
d_gene: NA
v_gene: TRBV7-6
j_gene: TRBJ2-1
abundance: NA

CDR3aa: CASSRQSNQPQHF
CDR3nt: TGTGCCAGCAGCCGACAGAGCAATCAGCCCCAGCATTTT
d_gene: NA
v_gene: TRBV7-8
j_gene: TRBJ1-5
abundance: NA

CDR3aa: CASSQEGLAPDTQYF
CDR3nt: TGCGCCAGCAGCCAAGAAGGGCTAGCGCCAGATACGCAGTATTTT
d_gene: NA
v_gene: TRBV4-1
j_gene: TRBJ2-3
abundance: NA

CDR3aa: CASRVAGGPYEQYF
CDR3nt: TGTGCCAGTAGGGTAGCGGGAGGGCCCTACGAGCAGTACTTC
d_gene: TRBD2
v_gene: TRBV19
j_gene: TRBJ2-7
abundance: NA

CDR3aa: CASSTDRNFYGYTF
CDR3nt: TGTGCCAGCAGCACGGACAGAAATTTCTATGGCTACACCTTC
d_gene: NA
v_gene: TRBV21-1
j_gene: TRBJ1-2
abundance: once

CDR3aa: CASSESPGLADNTGELFF
CDR3nt: TGTGCCAGCAGTGAATCCCCAGGGCTAGCGGATAACACCGGGGAGCTGTTTTTT
d_gene: TRBD2
v_gene: TRBV25-1
j_gene: TRBJ2-2
abundance: NA

CDR3aa: CASSTVGAAANEQFF
CDR3nt: TGTGCCAGCAGCACAGTTGGCGCCGCCGCCAATGAGCAGTTCTTC
d_gene: NA
v_gene: TRBV11-2
j_gene: TRBJ2-1
abundance: once

CDR3aa: CASSTNTGGAFF
CDR3nt: TGTGCCAGCAGCACCAATACGGGGGGGGCGTTCTTC
d_gene: TRBD2
v_gene: TRBV7-8
j_gene: TRBJ2-1
abundance: NA

CDR3aa: CASSQAPTSYEQYF
CDR3nt: TGTGCCAGCAGCCAAGCGCCCACATCCTACGAGCAGTACTTC
d_gene: NA
v_gene: TRBV3-1/TRBV3-2
j_gene: TRBJ2-7
abundance: NA

CDR3aa: CASKGEETQYF
CDR3nt: TGTGCCAGCAAGGGGGAGGAGACCCAGTACTTC
d_gene: NA
v_gene: TRBV28
j_gene: TRBJ2-5
abundance: NA

CDR3aa: CASSKIWNRSSYEQYF
CDR3nt: TGTGCCAGCAGCAAAATCTGGAACAGAAGCTCCTACGAGCAGTACTTC
d_gene: NA
v_gene: TRBV21-1
j_gene: TRBJ2-7
abundance: NA

CDR3aa: CASSLQGSYEQYF
CDR3nt: TGCGCCAGCAGCCTTCAGGGCTCCTACGAGCAGTACTTC
d_gene: NA
v_gene: TRBV4-3
j_gene: TRBJ2-7
abundance: NA

CDR3aa: CASSPGGQVLYEQYF
CDR3nt: TGCGCCAGCAGCCCGGGGGGACAGGTCCTCTACGAGCAGTACTTC
d_gene: NA
v_gene: TRBV5-1
j_gene: TRBJ2-7
abundance: NA

CDR3aa: CASSLGTGNSPLHF
CDR3nt: TGTGCCAGCAGCCTAGGGACAGGGAATTCACCCCTCCACTTT
d_gene: TRBD1
v_gene: TRBV7-8
j_gene: TRBJ1-6
abundance: NA

CDR3aa: CASSLDGSSYEQYF
CDR3nt: TGCGCCAGCAGCTTAGACGGGAGCTCCTACGAGCAGTACTTC
d_gene: NA
v_gene: TRBV5-1
j_gene: TRBJ2-7
abundance: NA

CDR3aa: CASSSGDTSNQPQHF
CDR3nt: TGCGCCAGCAGCAGCGGGGACACGAGCAATCAGCCCCAGCATTTT
d_gene: NA
v_gene: TRBV5-1
j_gene: TRBJ1-5
abundance: NA

CDR3aa: CASSSGGDQYF
CDR3nt: TGTGCCAGCAGTTCTGGCGGGGACCAGTACTTC
d_gene: NA
v_gene: TRBV6-2/TRBV6-3
j_gene: TRBJ2-7
abundance: NA

CDR3aa: CASSTGTENYGYTF
CDR3nt: TGTGCCAGCAGCACCGGGACAGAGAACTATGGCTACACCTTC
d_gene: TRBD1
v_gene: TRBV27
j_gene: TRBJ1-2
abundance: NA

CDR3aa: CSATEQTQYF
CDR3nt: TGCAGTGCTACCGAGCAGACCCAGTACTTC
d_gene: NA
v_gene: TRBV20-1
j_gene: TRBJ2-5
abundance: few

CDR3aa: CASSDSYNSPLHF
CDR3nt: TGTGCCAGTAGCGACAGTTATAATTCACCCCTCCACTTT
d_gene: NA
v_gene: TRBV19
j_gene: TRBJ1-6
abundance: NA

CDR3aa: CASRTGSYNYGYTF
CDR3nt: TGTGCCAGCAGAACAGGGTCTTATAACTATGGCTACACCTTC
d_gene: NA
v_gene: TRBV6-5
j_gene: TRBJ1-2
abundance: NA

CDR3aa: CASSPGQIQETQYF
CDR3nt: TGCGCCAGCAGCCCTGGACAGATCCAAGAGACCCAGTACTTC
d_gene: NA
v_gene: TRBV5-1
j_gene: TRBJ2-5
abundance: NA